This T cell receptor beta chain was identified during a study of blood T cells in healthy people across ages. This clonotype appeared once. A second PCR of 7 to 11 cycles used a sample-barcoded 5' primer and a J-beta primer mix. One entry per CDR3 protein, called by TCRdb with MiXCR from the 5' RACE reads. The sample has around 820,000 distinct CDR3 sequences, around a quarter seen once; the top ten hold under 4%. The data also belong to a second study, concerning T cells of mothers and their children. This second study notes: Related and unrelated pairs show TCR recombination output that thymic selection shapes similarly.

Sequencing was performed on blood. The TCR originated in a boy younger than 18 in good health.

CDR3 loop: CASSGPGTSGLTYEQYF. CDR3 in DNA: TGTGCCAGCAGCGGCCCCGGGACTAGCGGGCTAACCTACGAGCAGTACTTC. This chain links TRBV7-9 with TRBJ2-7, with 12 bases identical to TRBD2. CDR3 length: 17 amino acids. J was trimmed by 2 bases and V by 5 bases; bases with no gene match: 10. Germline lookup yields CDR1 SEHNR and CDR2 FQNEAQ (reference sequence).